These 13 T cell receptor beta chains share one sample of origin, sequenced in a study of blood T cell repertoires in COVID-19. The repertoire was sequenced with immunoSEQ multiplex PCR; TCRdb's copy has only in-frame clones and lacks some. The sample shows 55,000 to 75,000 clones, about three quarters of them seen only once. The sequenced sample was peripheral blood. The receptors here all came from a human donor in a cohort sampled during active COVID-19.

A single count supports this clone. This chain uses TRBV27 with TRBJ1-1; unclear D gene. The CDR3 loop spans 13 amino acids. Germline CDR1 reads MNHEY; CDR2 reads SMNVEV (reference sequence). V dropped 2 bases and J dropped 2 bases, with 6 bases sitting between them. The CDR3, as DNA: TGTGCCAGCAGTTTACTCCCCAACACTGAAGCTTTCTTT. Its translation is CASSLLPNTEAFF.

This clone appeared a single time. The chain joins TRBV6-5 to TRBJ1-1, with D perhaps matching TRBD1 (6 bases). Germline CDR1 reads MNHEY; CDR2 reads SVGAGI. The V and J ends lost 5 bases and 1 base respectively, with 8 bases between them. The CDR3 contains 13 residues. The DNA for the CDR3 is TGTGCCAGCAGTCCGACAGGGAACACTGAAGCTTTCTTT. Its protein product is CASSPTGNTEAFF.

The chain is built from TRBV30 and TRBJ2-2; TRBD1 might be the D (6 bases). Germline V CDR1 and CDR2: GTSNPN, SVGIG (reference sequence). The CDR3 totals 15 residues. The V gene lost 3 bases and the J gene lost 2 bases, with 13 bases spanning the gap. The CDR3 here is CAWSPGHLNTGELFF. CDR3 coding DNA: TGTGCCTGGAGCCCGGGACACCTCAACACCGGGGAGCTGTTTTTT.

The chain couples TRBV6-7 to TRBJ1-1; 9 bases fit TRBD1. TRBV6-7 is an open reading frame, and its role is uncertain. The CDR3 sequence is 13 residues long. Trimming removed 6 bases from V and 1 base from J; junction bases left unmatched: 0. CDR3 sequence reads: CASRDRGNTEAFF. The CDR3 DNA follows: TGTGCCAGCAGGGACAGGGGGAACACTGAAGCTTTCTTT.

This clone came up a few times. The gene calls are TRBV30 and TRBJ2-7; D is perhaps TRBD1 (6 bases). Germline lookup yields CDR1 GTSNPN and CDR2 SVGIG (reference sequence). Trimming stripped 1 base from V and 2 bases from J, with 12 bases between. The CDR3 length is 14 residues. CDR3 in DNA: TGTGCCTGGAGTGAAAGGGACACGACCTACGAGCAGTACTTC. Translated, it gives CAWSERDTTYEQYF.

CDR3 region: CASSWDSWNTEAFF. The CDR3 DNA follows: TGTGCCAGTAGTTGGGACAGCTGGAACACTGAAGCTTTCTTT. The chain joins TRBV19 to TRBJ1-1, with 7 positions matching TRBD1. J gave up 1 base and V 5 bases, and 4 bases lay outside the gene matches. The CDR3 is 14 residues long. From germline, CDR1 is LNHDA and CDR2 SQIVND (reference sequence). The full variable domain, in which reference TRBV19 and TRBJ1-1 provide the parts outside the CDR3, is DGGITQSPKYLFRKEGQNVTLSCEQNLNHDAMYWYRQDPGQGLRLIYYSQIVNDFQKGDIAEGYSVSREKKESFPLTVTSAQKNPTAFYLCASSWDSWNTEAFFGQGTRLTVV.

This rearrangement joins TRBV28 to TRBJ2-1, with TRBD2 identical over 10 bases. CDR1 MDHEN and CDR2 SYDVKM come from the germline V gene. The V segment lost 4 bases and the J segment 7 bases; nucleotides outside the gene matches: 10. This CDR3 spans 16 amino acids. CDR3 DNA: TGTGCCAGCAGTTCTCAAATTCTAGCGGGAGAGAATGAGCAGTTCTTC. Its protein product is CASSSQILAGENEQFF.

The chain links TRBV19 to TRBJ1-1, with 7 nucleotides matching TRBD1. The CDR3 consists of 13 residues. V gave up 6 bases and J gave up 5 bases; unmatched junction bases: 6. CDR1 is LNHDA, CDR2 SQIVND, per germline (reference sequence). The CDR3 loop is CASRKQGSTEAFF. CDR3 DNA: TGTGCCAGTAGAAAACAGGGGAGTACTGAAGCTTTCTTT.

The genes are TRBV28 and TRBJ2-3; TRBD1 is a possible D gene (5 bases). Germline CDR1 is MDHEN and CDR2 is SYDVKM. This CDR3 comprises 15 residues. V was shortened by 3 bases and J by 0 bases, with 10 bases between the two germline ends. CDR3 in amino acids: CASSFQGRSTDTQYF. DNA of the CDR3: TGTGCCAGCAGTTTCCAGGGAAGGAGCACAGATACGCAGTATTTT.

This clone was detected only once. This chain links TRBV7-8 with TRBJ1-2; D is unclear. With 9 bases removed from V and 2 bases from J, the gap between germline ends came to 10 bases. The germline V gene has CDR1 SGHVS and CDR2 FQNEAQ. The CDR3 totals 12 residues. The chain's CDR3 is CASSGQNYGYTF. CDR3 DNA sequence: TGTGCCAGTAGCGGGCAAAACTATGGCTACACCTTC.

The genes are TRBV20-1 and TRBJ2-7, with D perhaps matching TRBD2 (6 bases). The CDR3 loop spans 11 amino acids. V was trimmed by 6 bases and J by 4 bases, leaving 10 bases between them. The germline CDR1 and CDR2 sequences are DFQATT and SNEGSKA (reference sequence). CDR3 DNA: TGCAGTGCGCGAGGGAGGTACGAGCAGTACTTC. This gives the protein CSARGRYEQYF.

The gene calls are TRBV24-1 and TRBJ2-3; possible D gene TRBD2, 5 bases. V was trimmed by 9 bases and J by 4 bases, leaving 13 bases between them. The CDR3 totals 13 residues. Germline V gene sequence: CDR1 KGHDR, CDR2 SFDVKD. CDR3 in amino acids: CATADGVADTQYF. The CDR3, as DNA: TGTGCCACCGCCGACGGGGTCGCAGATACGCAGTATTTT.

This chain connects TRBV20-1 to TRBJ2-1; TRBD2 might be the D (5 bases). Trimming took 3 bases from V and 10 from J, leaving 16 bases between them. CDR3 length: 13 residues. The germline CDR1 and CDR2 sequences are DFQATT and SNEGSKA (reference sequence). Here the CDR3 DNA reads TGCAGTGCTAGTCGGGGTAACTTTCGGGAGCAGTTCTTC. This translates into CSASRGNFREQFF.